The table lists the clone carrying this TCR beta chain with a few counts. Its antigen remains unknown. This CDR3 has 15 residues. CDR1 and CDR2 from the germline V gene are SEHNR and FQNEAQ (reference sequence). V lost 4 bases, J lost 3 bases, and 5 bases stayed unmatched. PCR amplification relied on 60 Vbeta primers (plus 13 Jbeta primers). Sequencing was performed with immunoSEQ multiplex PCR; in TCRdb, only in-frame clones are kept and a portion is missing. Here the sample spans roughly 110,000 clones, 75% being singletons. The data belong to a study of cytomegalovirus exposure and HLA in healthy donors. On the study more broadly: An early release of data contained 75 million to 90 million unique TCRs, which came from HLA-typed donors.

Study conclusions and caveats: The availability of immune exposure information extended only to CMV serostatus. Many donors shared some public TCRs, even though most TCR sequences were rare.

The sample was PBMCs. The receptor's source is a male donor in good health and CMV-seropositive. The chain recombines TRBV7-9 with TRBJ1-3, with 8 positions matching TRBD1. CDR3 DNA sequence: TGTGCCAGCAGCTACGACAGGGGAGGTGGAAACACCATATATTTT. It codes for CASSYDRGGGNTIYF.